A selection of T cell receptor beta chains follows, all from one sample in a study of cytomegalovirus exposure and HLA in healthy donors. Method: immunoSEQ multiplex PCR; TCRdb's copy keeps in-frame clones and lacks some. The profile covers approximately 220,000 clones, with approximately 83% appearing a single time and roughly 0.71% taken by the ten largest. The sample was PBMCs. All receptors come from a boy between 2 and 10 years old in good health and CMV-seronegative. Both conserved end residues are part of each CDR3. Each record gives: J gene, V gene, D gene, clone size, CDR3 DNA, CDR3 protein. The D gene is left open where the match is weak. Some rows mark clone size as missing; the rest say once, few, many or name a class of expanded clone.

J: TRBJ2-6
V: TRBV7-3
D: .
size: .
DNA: TGTGCCAGCAGCTTAAAGGGGCCTGGATATGGGGCCAACGTCCTGACTTTC
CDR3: CASSLKGPGYGANVLTF

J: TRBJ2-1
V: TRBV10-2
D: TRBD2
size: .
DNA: TGCGCCAGCCGCCCCCCGCTAGCGGGAGTGAATGAGCAGTTCTTC
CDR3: CASRPPLAGVNEQFF

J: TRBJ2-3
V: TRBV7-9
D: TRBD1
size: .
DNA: TGTGCCAGCAGCCCCCGACAGGGACGTTACACAGATACGCAGTATTTT
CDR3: CASSPRQGRYTDTQYF

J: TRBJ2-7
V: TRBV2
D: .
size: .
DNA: TGTGCCAGCGGGCCCACGGAGCAGTACTTC
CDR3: CASGPTEQYF

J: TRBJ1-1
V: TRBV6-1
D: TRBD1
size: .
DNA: TGTGCCAGCAGTGGGACAGGGGGCTGGACTGAAGCTTTCTTT
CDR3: CASSGTGGWTEAFF

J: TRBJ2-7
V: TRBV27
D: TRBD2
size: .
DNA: TGTGCCAGCAGTTTAATGGCGGGAGTACGGAACGAGCAGTACTTC
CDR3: CASSLMAGVRNEQYF

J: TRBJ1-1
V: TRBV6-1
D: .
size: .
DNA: TGTGCCAGCAGTGAACTATCGGGACACATGAACACTGAAGCTTTCTTT
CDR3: CASSELSGHMNTEAFF

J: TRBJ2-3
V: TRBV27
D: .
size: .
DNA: TGTGCCAGCAGTTTCCGGGCCCAGGGAACAGATACGCAGTATTTT
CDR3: CASSFRAQGTDTQYF

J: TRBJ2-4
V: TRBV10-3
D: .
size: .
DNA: TGTGCCATCAGTGAGTCAAGGACAGTCATAGCCAAAAACATTCAGTACTTC
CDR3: CAISESRTVIAKNIQYF

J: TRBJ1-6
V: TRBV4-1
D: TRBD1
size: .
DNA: TGCGCCAGCAGTGGACCGGGACAGGGGGGCTCACCCCTCCACTTT
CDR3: CASSGPGQGGSPLHF

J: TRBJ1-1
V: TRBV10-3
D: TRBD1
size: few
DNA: TGTGCCATCAGTGAGGACAGGGAAATCACTGAAGCTTTCTTT
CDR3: CAISEDREITEAFF

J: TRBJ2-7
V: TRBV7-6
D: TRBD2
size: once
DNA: TGTGCCAGCAGCTTAGGAGCGGGAGAGCCCTACGAGCAGTACTTC
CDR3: CASSLGAGEPYEQYF

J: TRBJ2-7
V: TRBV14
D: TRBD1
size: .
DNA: TGTGCCAGCAGCCGGCAGGGGGCGTCTATCGACGAGCAGTACTTC
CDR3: CASSRQGASIDEQYF

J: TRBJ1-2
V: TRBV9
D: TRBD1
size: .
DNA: TGTGCCAGCAGCGTAGCCCCGGACAGGGGGACTAACTATGGCTACACCTTC
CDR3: CASSVAPDRGTNYGYTF

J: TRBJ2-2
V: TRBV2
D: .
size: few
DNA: TGTGCCAGCAGTGAGTTGCAGGGTGCCGGGGAGCTGTTTTTT
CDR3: CASSELQGAGELFF

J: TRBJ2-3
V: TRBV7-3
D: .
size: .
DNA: TGTGCCAGCAGCCCAGGGGTAGGGGGAATCACAGATACGCAGTATTTT
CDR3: CASSPGVGGITDTQYF

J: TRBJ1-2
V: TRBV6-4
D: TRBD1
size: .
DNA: TGTGCCAGCAGGCCAGGGACAGGGGGGAATAACTATGGCTACACCTTC
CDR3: CASRPGTGGNNYGYTF

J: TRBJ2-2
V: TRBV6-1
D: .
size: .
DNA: TGTGCCAGCAGTGAAGTCTTGGTGGGGGGCACCGGGGAGCTGTTTTTT
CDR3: CASSEVLVGGTGELFF

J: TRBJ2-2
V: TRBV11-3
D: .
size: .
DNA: TGTGCCAGCAGTGGAGGGACAGCCTACACCGGGGAGCTGTTTTTT
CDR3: CASSGGTAYTGELFF

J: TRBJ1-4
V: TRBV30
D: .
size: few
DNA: TGTGCCTGGAGTACGACAGATAATGAAAAACTGTTTTTT
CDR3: CAWSTTDNEKLFF

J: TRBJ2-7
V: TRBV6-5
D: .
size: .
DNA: TGTGCCAGCAGTTACTCATTGGGGAGACCCGAGCAGTACTTC
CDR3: CASSYSLGRPEQYF

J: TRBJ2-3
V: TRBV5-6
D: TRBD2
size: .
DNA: TGTGCCAGCAGCCCCCCTAGCGGGAGAACGGGTACAGATACGCAGTATTTT
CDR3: CASSPPSGRTGTDTQYF

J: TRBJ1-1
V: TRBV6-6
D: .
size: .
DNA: TGTGCCAGCAGTCATCCTGGACTGATCACTGAAGCTTTCTTT
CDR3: CASSHPGLITEAFF

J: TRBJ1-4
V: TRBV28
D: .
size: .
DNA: TGTGCCAGCAGCTACAGACAGATTAATGAAAAACTGTTTTTT
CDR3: CASSYRQINEKLFF

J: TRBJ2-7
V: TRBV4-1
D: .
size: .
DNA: TGCGCCAGCAGCCAAGGGGCAGCCTCCTACGAGCAGTACTTC
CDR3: CASSQGAASYEQYF

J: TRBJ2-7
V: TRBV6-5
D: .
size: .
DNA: TGTGCCAGCAGTTACTCGGAACAGGGATCCTACGAGCAGTACTTC
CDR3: CASSYSEQGSYEQYF

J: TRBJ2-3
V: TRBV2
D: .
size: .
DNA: TGTGCCAGCAGTGGAAATTGGGGGGAAGGCACAGATACGCAGTATTTT
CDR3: CASSGNWGEGTDTQYF